This TCR beta chain was documented in a study of T cell changes during pregnancy in multiple sclerosis (dated by TCRdb to the late 2010s). Regarding the research as a whole: The study examined how the T cell repertoire changed over the course of pregnancy in women with multiple sclerosis.

A note on this clone: The antigen it binds to is not known. The input lacks base qualities; no much larger clone sits a single base away.

Library creation used the immunoSEQ multiplex PCR assay. Drawn from immuneACCESS, this table holds only the in-frame rearrangements with V and J called that TCRdb kept. Clones are partly lost; checked studies trace under half to an unresolved V gene and leave the rest unexplained. Counted in this sample were around 96,000 clones; almost 95% of them appeared once. 2.2% of the sample lies in the top ten. CDR3 length: 13 amino acids, cysteine to phenylalanine. CDR3 DNA only is kept here, 39 bases in frame from base 1. V and J are truncated by 7 bases and 2 bases respectively, leaving an intervening sequence of 11 bases. Via the germline V gene, CDR1 is ENHRY and CDR2 SYGVKD.

The chain is made from TRBV10-3 and TRBJ1-1, with no D gene named confidently. The TCR comes from a female donor with multiple sclerosis, enrolled in a pregnancy study. The sequenced sample was peripheral blood, obtained in the third trimester of pregnancy. This receptor carries the CDR3 CAIKFEQNTEAFF. The bases read TGTGCCATCAAGTTCGAGCAAAACACTGAAGCTTTCTTT.